One sample yielded the 3 T cell receptor beta chains listed below, sequenced in a study of response to subunit inactivated influenza vaccine (dated by TCRdb to 2017 to 2018). The library was generated by RT-PCR. The instrument given in TCRdb is Illumina HiSeq 2500. TCRdb reanalyzed the raw reads on its own, using fastp at Q25 for trimming and MiXCR for clone calling, and kept in-frame beta chains. Each entry merges the rows of one CDR3 protein and shows their most common DNA and genes. Across this sample there are under 800,000 distinct CDR3 sequences, with approximately 13% seen only once. Less than 7% of the sample lies in the top ten. The starting material was PBMCs from blood, obtained less than 15 days before vaccination. These receptors all stem from a man in his fifties or sixties who received an inactivated influenza vaccine. Donor details come from another sample of the same person, matched by shared clones.

The rearrangement uses TRBV2 and TRBJ2-6; tentatively, D is TRBD2 (5 bases). The CDR3 is 17 residues long. Germline lookup yields CDR1 SNHLY and CDR2 FYNNEI. V was trimmed by 7 bases and J by 1 base, leaving 17 bases between them. CDR3 protein: CASIRGRRNSGANVLTF. Here the CDR3 DNA reads TGTGCCAGCATTCGAGGGCGGAGGAATTCTGGGGCCAACGTCCTGACTTTC.

The rearrangement links TRBV7-2 to TRBJ1-5; maybe TRBD1 (6 bases). Per the germline V gene, CDR1 is SGHTA and CDR2 is FQGNSA. Deletions cut 3 bases from V and 3 bases from J, with 12 bases between. The CDR3 totals 15 residues. In DNA form, the CDR3 reads TGTGCCAGCAGCTTGACGACAGGAGCCAATCAGCCCCAGCATTTT. Residues: CASSLTTGANQPQHF.

This clonotype was seen ten or more times. The chain recombines TRBV12-3 or TRBV12-4 with TRBJ1-5; D is unclear. V lost 3 bases and J 6 bases, leaving 3 bases between the germline ends. The length of the CDR3 is 11 residues. The CDR3 nucleotides are TGTGCCAGCAGTTTTGGTCAGCCCCAGCATTTT. Protein sequence: CASSFGQPQHF.